This T cell receptor beta chain was recovered during a study of molecular identifiers for immune sequencing clone quantification. For the study at large: Replicates split RNA from approximately 22,000 or 94,000 naive CD8 cells five ways, and the researchers sequenced four portions. Study-wide points: Same-barcode identical TCR molecules could make highly expanded clones look smaller than they are. Effector cells kept over 98% of their molecules in clones above 20 RNA copies, while naive cells kept under 1% there.

As regards this clonotype: Its matching antigen is unknown.

MiXCR, run by TCRdb on the PCR reads, gives a single entry per CDR3 protein. Of over 35,000 distinct CDR3 sequences listed, approximately 17% are singletons. Germline lookup yields CDR1 MDHEN and CDR2 SYDVKM. The length of the CDR3 is 16 residues. V trimming: 5 bases; J trimming: 8 bases; junction bases outside the gene matches: 14. The chain combines TRBV28 with TRBJ2-7; 11 nucleotides align to TRBD2. Sample: naive CD8+ T cells from blood, with Jurkat cell RNA spiked in. Subset denoted: FACS-sorted CD8+CD4-CCR7+CD45RA+ naive T cells. The receptor was isolated from a human donor in good health. Some libraries in this study had Jurkat cell RNA spiked in. CDR3 coding DNA: TGTGCCAGCAGTCCTACCGTTCCTAGCGGGAGGATCAAGCAGTACTTC. Translation: CASSPTVPSGRIKQYF.